This TCR beta chain was retrieved from a study of shared clonotypes between healthy human individuals. As for the study in general: With ages of 18 to 49, the donors were two women and a few men.

V trimming: 4 bases; J trimming: 3 bases; junction bases outside the gene matches: 9. CDR3 length equals 15 residues. The V gene's germline CDR1 is SGHRS and CDR2 YFSETQ. Per the study methods: Junction-only sequences produced by ImmunoSEQ had no quality scores, so filtering differed. The table came from immunoSEQ multiplex PCR; TCRdb's copy has only in-frame clones and leaves some out. From that table come the V and J calls and clone size; the DNA was used to work out D and trimming. The data show 2,500,000 or so clones, 85% to 95% seen once. The TCR originated in a man aged 18 to 29 in good health. Some clones in this sample may be carry-over from other donors' samples. Specimen: naive CD4+ T cells from PBMCs. Described subset: CD45RA+ positively selected. This chain joins TRBV5-1 and TRBJ2-7; 8 nucleotides match TRBD1. CDR3 nucleotide sequence: TGCGCCAGCAGCAGAACGACGGGACAGGACTACGAGCAGTACTTC. The encoded protein is CASSRTTGQDYEQYF.